What follows are 24 T cell receptor beta chains derived from one specimen sequenced in a study of response to subunit inactivated influenza vaccine. TCRdb re-called the RT-PCR reads with MiXCR, one entry per CDR3 protein. The repertoire holds 650,000 to 700,000 distinct CDR3 sequences, with approximately 14% as singletons. The sequences come from PBMCs from blood, collected 11 to 12 days after vaccination. These TCRs come from a man in his fifties who received an inactivated influenza vaccine.

This clonotype appeared many times. The CDR3 is CSIRDRLNTEAFF. The CDR3 DNA sequence: TGCAGCATCAGGGACAGACTGAACACTGAAGCTTTCTTT. V gene TRBV29-1 combines with J gene TRBJ1-1; 7 positions match TRBD1. CDR1 and CDR2 from the germline V gene are SQVTM and ANQGSEA. The CDR3 totals 13 residues. The J segment lost 0 bases and the V segment lost 8 bases, leaving 6 bases of the junction unmatched.

This clonotype was detected ten times or more. V usage is TRBV24-1 and J usage is TRBJ2-5; D not certain. The germline CDR1 and CDR2 sequences are KGHDR and SFDVKD. Between the trimmed V and J ends, which lost 0 bases and 5 bases, there was a span of 0 bases. CDR3 length equals 11 residues. DNA of the CDR3: TGTGCCACCAGTGATTTGGAGACCCAGTACTTC. Translated, it gives CATSDLETQYF.

The V and J genes are TRBV7-2 and TRBJ1-5; TRBD1 is a possible D gene (5 bases). The germline V and J ends were trimmed by 1 base and 3 bases, with 10 bases remaining between them. CDR1 SGHTA and CDR2 FQGNSA come from the germline V gene. The CDR3 loop spans 15 amino acids. CDR3: CASSLGYRSNQPQHF. The CDR3 region has the DNA TGTGCCAGCAGCTTAGGGTACAGGTCCAATCAGCCCCAGCATTTT.

This clonotype has ten or more counts. This chain uses TRBV28 with TRBJ1-2; 7 positions agree with TRBD1. The V segment lost 1 base and the J segment 3 bases; nucleotides outside the gene matches: 8. CDR1 is MDHEN, CDR2 SYDVKM, per germline. The CDR3 covers 16 residues. The DNA of the CDR3 is TGTGCCAGCAGTTTATCGGGCCCAGGGGGGGACTATGGCTACACCTTC. Protein product: CASSLSGPGGDYGYTF.

The chain uses TRBV20-1 and TRBJ1-1; weak D call: TRBD1 (6 bases). The CDR3 sequence is 16 residues long. The V gene's germline CDR1 is DFQATT and CDR2 SNEGSKA (reference sequence). Trimming shortened V by 0 bases and J by 1 base, and 15 bases separated the two germline ends. CDR3 amino acids: CSARDWDNRRNTEAFF. The CDR3 nucleotides are TGCAGTGCTAGAGATTGGGACAACAGGAGGAACACTGAAGCTTTCTTT.

This chain connects TRBV30 to TRBJ2-7, with D possibly matching TRBD2 (5 bases). CDR1 GTSNPN and CDR2 SVGIG come from the germline V gene (reference sequence). Trimming removed 5 bases at V and 2 bases at J, with 10 bases between. The CDR3 runs 12 residues. The DNA of the CDR3 is TGTGCCTGGTCGAGCGGCCCCTACGAGCAGTACTTC. Its translation: CAWSSGPYEQYF.

The J gene is TRBJ2-3, the V gene TRBV10-3; TRBD2 matches at 10 bases. Germline V gene data show CDR1 as ENHRY and CDR2 as SYGVKD. The V and J ends lost 6 bases and 1 base, in that order; junction bases with no gene match: 10. This CDR3 is 17 amino acids long. The CDR3 protein is CAISNKRGGFGTDTQYF. In nucleotides, the CDR3 is TGTGCCATCAGCAACAAGCGGGGGGGTTTCGGCACAGATACGCAGTATTTT.

The V and J genes are TRBV5-1 and TRBJ2-7, with D unresolved. Germline CDR1 is SGHRS and CDR2 is YFSETQ. The CDR3 sequence is 12 residues long. Trimming removed 6 bases at V and 0 bases at J, with 7 bases between. CDR3 in DNA: TGCGCCAGCAAGGGCGGCTCCTACGAGCAGTACTTC. It encodes CASKGGSYEQYF.

V is TRBV28 and J is TRBJ2-7; D assignment may be TRBD1 or TRBD2 (5 bases each). Looked up from germline, CDR1 is MDHEN and CDR2 is SYDVKM. This CDR3 contains 12 residues. Trimming left V 7 bases short and J 2 bases short, with 9 bases between. CDR3 coding DNA: TGTGCCAGCAAGAGGGGACCCTACGAGCAGTACTTC. Protein: CASKRGPYEQYF.

The V call is TRBV7-2, the J call TRBJ2-2, with a possible D match to TRBD2 (7 bases). The germline gives CDR1 SGHTA, CDR2 FQGNSA. V lost 9 bases and J 4 bases, leaving 15 bases between the germline ends. CDR3 size: 14 residues. The CDR3 loop reads CASRGGGLTGELFF. In nucleotides, the CDR3 is TGTGCCAGTAGGGGGGGAGGACTCACCGGGGAGCTGTTTTTT.

The chain is built from TRBV18 and TRBJ2-5; D is uncertain. V was shortened by 3 bases and J by 1 base, with 9 bases between the two germline ends. The germline V gene encodes CDR1 KGHSH and CDR2 LQKENI. CDR3 length: 14 residues. The CDR3 nucleotides read TGTGCCAGCTCACCTATTTTGAGCCAAGAGACCCAGTACTTC. This sequence encodes CASSPILSQETQYF.

The chain uses TRBV3-1 and TRBJ2-7; 8 nucleotides align to TRBD1. The CDR3 is 15 amino acids. Germline lookup yields CDR1 LGHDT and CDR2 YNNKEL (reference sequence). Trimming at V came to 4 bases and at J to 4 bases, leaving 9 bases not matched to a gene. The CDR3 sequence is CASSRSYGQGYEQYF. CDR3 in DNA: TGTGCCAGCAGCCGCTCCTATGGACAGGGTTACGAGCAGTACTTC.

This clonotype has just one count. The gene calls are TRBV20-1 and TRBJ2-7; D unclear. V was cut by 3 bases and J by 0 bases, with 15 bases left in between. The CDR3 runs 15 residues. CDR1 and CDR2 (germline): DFQATT, SNEGSKA (reference sequence). CDR3 sequence reads: CSASRVGSSSYEQYF. The CDR3 DNA reads as TGCAGTGCTAGTAGAGTGGGCTCTTCCTCCTACGAGCAGTACTTC.

This clonotype was seen at least ten times. The chain combines TRBV7-2 with TRBJ2-1; no reliable D call. The CDR3 consists of 13 residues. In germline, CDR1 is SGHTA, CDR2 FQGNSA. V dropped 0 bases and J dropped 4 bases, with 4 bases sitting between them. The CDR3 reads CASSLARYNEQFF. The CDR3, as DNA: TGTGCCAGCAGCTTAGCGCGTTACAATGAGCAGTTCTTC.

This clonotype has just a few counts. The CDR3 region is CAISAKTGTNTEAFF. The CDR3 bases are TGTGCCATCAGTGCGAAGACAGGGACGAACACTGAAGCTTTCTTT. The rearrangement joins TRBV10-3 to TRBJ1-1, with 7 bases lining up with TRBD1. V lost 4 bases to trimming and J lost 1 base; unmatched junction nucleotides: 6. In germline, CDR1 is ENHRY, CDR2 SYGVKD. The CDR3 sequence is 15 residues long.

The chain joins TRBV10-3 to TRBJ2-2; D not certain. Trimming cost V 8 bases and J 4 bases, with 11 bases left between them. The CDR3 is 13 amino acids. Germline CDR1 is ENHRY and CDR2 is SYGVKD. CDR3 sequence: CAIPHPGTGELFF. Written as DNA, the CDR3 is TGTGCCATCCCCCATCCGGGCACCGGGGAGCTGTTTTTT.

The chain is built from TRBV15 and TRBJ1-6; a possible D gene is TRBD1 (5 bases). The germline V and J ends were trimmed by 5 bases and 9 bases, with 20 bases remaining between them. The CDR3 is 16 residues long. Germline assignment: CDR1 LNHNV and CDR2 YYDKDF (reference sequence). The CDR3 region has the DNA TGTGCCACCAGCGAAGCTTATGGGGACTTCAGTTCACCCCTCCACTTT. Translating it yields CATSEAYGDFSSPLHF. Looking up the rest from reference TRBV15 and TRBJ1-6 gives the full variable domain: DAMVIQNPRYQVTQFGKPVTLSCSQTLNHNVMYWYQQKSSQAPKLLFHYYDKDFNNEADTPDNFQSRRPNTSFCFLDIRSPGLGDTAMYLCATSEAYGDFSSPLHFGNGTRLTVT.

This clonotype occurred a few times. The gene calls are TRBV20-1 and TRBJ2-1; 8 bases align to TRBD1. The ends lost 6 bases at V and 7 bases at J; junction bases unmatched: 8. Germline CDR1 is DFQATT and CDR2 is SNEGSKA (reference sequence). The length of the CDR3 is 13 residues. This chain's CDR3 is CSASTGVGNEQFF. In nucleotides, the CDR3 is TGCAGTGCCTCGACAGGGGTTGGGAATGAGCAGTTCTTC.

This clonotype was recorded at least ten times. This chain uses TRBV25-1 with TRBJ2-5; 7 nucleotides align to TRBD2. The CDR3 totals 16 residues. The germline CDR1 and CDR2 sequences are MGHDK and SYGVNS. V was pared by 4 bases and J by 1 base, with 9 bases of the junction left unmatched. CDR3 amino acids: CASSALAAPIQETQYF. DNA for the CDR3: TGTGCCAGCAGTGCTCTAGCGGCGCCGATCCAAGAGACCCAGTACTTC.

The chain has TRBV4-2 and TRBJ2-2; D is possibly TRBD1 (6 bases). Germline CDR1 reads LGHNA; CDR2 reads YNFKEQ. There are 13 residues in the CDR3. The V and J ends lost 0 bases and 13 bases respectively, with 12 bases between them. The CDR3 DNA reads TGTGCCAGCAGCCAAGATTCACAGGGTGGGCTGTTTTTT. Protein sequence: CASSQDSQGGLFF.

This clonotype appeared a few times. CDR3: CASSLLPGEQETQYF. The CDR3 bases are TGCGCCAGCAGCTTGCTCCCAGGAGAGCAAGAGACCCAGTACTTC. V usage is TRBV5-1 and J usage is TRBJ2-5; D gene ambiguous. This CDR3 contains 15 residues. V gave up 1 base and J gave up 2 bases, with 12 bases separating them. Germline V lookup: CDR1 SGHRS, CDR2 YFSETQ. The full variable domain, its missing parts supplied by reference TRBV5-1 and TRBJ2-5, is KAGVTQTPRYLIKTRGQQVTLSCSPISGHRSVSWYQQTPGQGLQFLFEYFSETQRNKGNFPGRFSGRQFSNSRSEMNVSTLELGDSALYLCASSLLPGEQETQYFGPGTRLLVL.

V and J are TRBV5-1 and TRBJ2-7, with 7 bases aligning to TRBD1. Losses at the gene ends were 0 bases for V and 3 bases for J; bases not matched to a gene: 6. This CDR3 has 15 residues. Looked up from germline, CDR1 is SGHRS and CDR2 is YFSETQ. CDR3: CASSLAIGTVYEQYF. Here the CDR3 DNA reads TGCGCCAGCAGCTTGGCCATTGGGACAGTCTACGAGCAGTACTTC.

This clonotype showed up just a few times. V and J are TRBV7-9 and TRBJ2-7, with 7 bases lining up with TRBD1. Germline V gene sequence: CDR1 SEHNR, CDR2 FQNEAQ (reference sequence). This CDR3 has 14 residues. V shed 6 bases and J 2 bases; nucleotides not matched to a gene: 7. In DNA form, the CDR3 reads TGTGCCAGCAGATCCACAGGGGATGCCTACGAGCAGTACTTC. Protein: CASRSTGDAYEQYF.

The chain links TRBV10-3 to TRBJ2-3; TRBD1 matches at 8 bases. Looked up from germline, CDR1 is ENHRY and CDR2 is SYGVKD. Germline trimming cut 6 bases from V and 6 bases from J; bases unmatched to any gene: 8. This CDR3 is built from 14 residues. The CDR3 DNA is TGTGCCATCAGCCCTCTGACAGGGGTGGATACGCAGTATTTT. Translating it yields CAISPLTGVDTQYF.